This TCR beta chain originates from a study of CD8+ T cells in alopecia areata. Following extraction, RNA underwent reverse transcription to cDNA, which served as the sequencing template. The table came from immunoSEQ multiplex PCR; TCRdb's copy has only in-frame clones and leaves some out. The data show tens of thousands of clones, 70% to 80% seen once. Study outcomes and limitations: Mice showed clearer TCR sharing than patients did, a gap that was possibly HLA-related.

Remarks on this clone: Its cognate antigen is unknown.

It was from PBMCs that CD4+ and CD8+ T cells were sorted. The CDR3 sequence is 15 residues long. CDR1 is SEHNR and CDR2 is FQNEAQ in the germline V gene (reference sequence). V lost 5 bases, J lost 0 bases, and 11 bases lay in between. The chain employs TRBV7-9 and TRBJ2-4; no definite D call. The sample was NKG2D-low CD8+ T cells sorted from blood. The receptor was derived from a human donor with alopecia areata. The CDR3 sequence: CASSVVLPAKNIQYF. The DNA for the CDR3 is TGTGCCAGCAGCGTAGTTCTTCCAGCCAAAAACATTCAGTACTTC.